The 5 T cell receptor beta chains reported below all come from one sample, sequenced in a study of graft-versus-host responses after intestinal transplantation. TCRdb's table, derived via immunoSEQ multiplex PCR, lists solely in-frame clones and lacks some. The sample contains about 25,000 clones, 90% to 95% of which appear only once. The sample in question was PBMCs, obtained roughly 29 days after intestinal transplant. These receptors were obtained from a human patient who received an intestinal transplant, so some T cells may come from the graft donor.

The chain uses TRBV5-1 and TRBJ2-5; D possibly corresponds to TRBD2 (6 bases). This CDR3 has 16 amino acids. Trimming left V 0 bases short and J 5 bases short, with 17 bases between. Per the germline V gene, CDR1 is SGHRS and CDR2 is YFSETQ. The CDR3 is CASSLGLGGVRETQYF. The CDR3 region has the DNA TGCGCCAGCAGCTTGGGCCTAGGAGGGGTCCGGGAGACCCAGTACTTC.

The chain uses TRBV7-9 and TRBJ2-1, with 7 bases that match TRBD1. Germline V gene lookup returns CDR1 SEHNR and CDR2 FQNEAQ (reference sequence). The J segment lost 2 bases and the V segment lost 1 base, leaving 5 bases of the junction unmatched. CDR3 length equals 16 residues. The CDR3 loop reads CASSLEKGAAYNEQFF. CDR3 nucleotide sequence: TGTGCCAGCAGCTTAGAGAAGGGGGCGGCCTACAATGAGCAGTTCTTC.

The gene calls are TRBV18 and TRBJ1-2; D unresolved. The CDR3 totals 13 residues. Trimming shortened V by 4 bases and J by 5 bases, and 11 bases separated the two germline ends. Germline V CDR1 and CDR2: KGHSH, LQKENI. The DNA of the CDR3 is TGTGCCAGCTCACGGACGGATATTTATGGCTACACCTTC. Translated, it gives CASSRTDIYGYTF.

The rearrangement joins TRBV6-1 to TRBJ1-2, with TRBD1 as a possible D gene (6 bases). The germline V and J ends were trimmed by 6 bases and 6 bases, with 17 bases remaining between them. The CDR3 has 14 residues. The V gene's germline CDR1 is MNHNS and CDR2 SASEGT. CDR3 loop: CASRARDKGHGYTF. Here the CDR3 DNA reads TGTGCCAGCAGGGCCCGGGACAAAGGCCATGGCTACACCTTC.

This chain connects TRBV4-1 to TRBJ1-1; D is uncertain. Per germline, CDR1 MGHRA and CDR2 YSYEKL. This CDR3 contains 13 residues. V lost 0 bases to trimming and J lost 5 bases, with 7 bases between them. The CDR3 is CASSQDRGTEAFF. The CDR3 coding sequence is TGCGCCAGCAGCCAAGATCGCGGGACTGAAGCTTTCTTT.